The clone carrying this T cell receptor (beta chain) has more than one count but fewer than ten. The whole isolated RNA underwent reverse transcription, so sequencing captured expressed TCRB transcripts. Clones were read by immunoSEQ multiplex PCR, and TCRdb kept only the in-frame ones, dropping some. The sample shows approximately 120,000 clones, roughly 43% of them seen only once. This sample is drawn from a study of beta chain features in type 1 diabetes. The CDR3 loop spans 13 amino acids. The germline CDR1 and CDR2 sequences are SGHAT and FQNNGV. Trimming took 5 bases from V and 4 from J; bases not matched to a gene: 3.

This clonotype was sampled from a woman younger than 35 in good health. Sequenced sample: stem cell memory CD4+ T cells from blood. V is TRBV11-2 and J is TRBJ1-2, with 8 bases identical to TRBD1. The CDR3 sequence is CASSLGTGYGYTF. DNA for the CDR3: TGTGCCAGCAGCCTGGGGACAGGCTATGGCTACACCTTC. Supplemented by reference TRBV11-2 and TRBJ1-2, the full variable domain reads EAGVAQSPRYKIIEKRQSVAFWCNPISGHATLYWYQQILGQGPKLLIQFQNNGVVDDSQLPKDRFSAERLKGVDSTLKIQPAKLEDSAVYLCASSLGTGYGYTFGSGTRLTVV.